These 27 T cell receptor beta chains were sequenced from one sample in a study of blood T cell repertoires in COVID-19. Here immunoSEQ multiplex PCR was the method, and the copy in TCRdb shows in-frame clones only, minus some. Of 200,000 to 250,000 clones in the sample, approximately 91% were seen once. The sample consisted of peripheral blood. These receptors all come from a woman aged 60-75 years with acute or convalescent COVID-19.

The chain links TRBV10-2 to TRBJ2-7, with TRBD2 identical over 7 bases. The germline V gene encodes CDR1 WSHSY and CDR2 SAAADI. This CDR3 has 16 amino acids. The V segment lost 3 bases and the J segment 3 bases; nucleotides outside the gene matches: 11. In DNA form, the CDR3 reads TGCGCCAGCAGTGATCCGGGCGGGAGAGACTTCTACGAGCAGTACTTC. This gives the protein CASSDPGGRDFYEQYF.

The CDR3: CASSFPPGTEAFF. The CDR3 DNA reads TGTGCCAGCAGCTTCCCCCCCGGCACTGAAGCTTTCTTT. The chain carries TRBV7-9 and TRBJ1-1; D is undetermined. V gave up 3 bases and J gave up 4 bases, with 9 bases separating them. The CDR3 contains 13 residues. Germline CDR1 and CDR2: SEHNR and FQNEAQ (reference sequence).

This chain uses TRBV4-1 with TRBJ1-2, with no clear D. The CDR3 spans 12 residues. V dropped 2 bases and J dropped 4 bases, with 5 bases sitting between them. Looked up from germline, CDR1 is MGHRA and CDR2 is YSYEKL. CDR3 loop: CASSQPLYGYTF. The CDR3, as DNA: TGCGCCAGCAGCCAACCTCTCTATGGCTACACCTTC.

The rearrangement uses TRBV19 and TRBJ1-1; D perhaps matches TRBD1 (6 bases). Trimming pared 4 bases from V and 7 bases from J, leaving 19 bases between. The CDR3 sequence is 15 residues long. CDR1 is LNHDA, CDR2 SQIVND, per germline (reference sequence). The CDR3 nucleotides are TGTGCCAGTAGTAGCTACGCGACAGGAGATTATGAAGCTTTCTTT. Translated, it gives CASSSYATGDYEAFF.

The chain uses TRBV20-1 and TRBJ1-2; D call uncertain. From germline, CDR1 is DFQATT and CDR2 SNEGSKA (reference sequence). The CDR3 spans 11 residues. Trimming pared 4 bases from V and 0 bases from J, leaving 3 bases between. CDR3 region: CSATANYGYTF. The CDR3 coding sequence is TGCAGTGCTACAGCTAACTATGGCTACACCTTC.

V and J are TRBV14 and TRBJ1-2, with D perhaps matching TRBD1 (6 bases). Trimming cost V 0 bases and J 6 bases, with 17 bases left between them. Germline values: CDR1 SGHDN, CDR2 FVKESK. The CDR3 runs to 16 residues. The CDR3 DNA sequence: TGTGCCAGCAGCCAAGATTCTAGGGGGAGAGTAGATGGCTACACCTTC. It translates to CASSQDSRGRVDGYTF.

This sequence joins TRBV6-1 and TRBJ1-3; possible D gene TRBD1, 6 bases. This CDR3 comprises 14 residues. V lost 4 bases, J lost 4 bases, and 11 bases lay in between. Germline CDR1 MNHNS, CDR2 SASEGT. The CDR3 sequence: CASSGGQHGNTIYF. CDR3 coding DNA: TGTGCCAGCAGTGGAGGACAGCACGGAAACACCATATATTTT.

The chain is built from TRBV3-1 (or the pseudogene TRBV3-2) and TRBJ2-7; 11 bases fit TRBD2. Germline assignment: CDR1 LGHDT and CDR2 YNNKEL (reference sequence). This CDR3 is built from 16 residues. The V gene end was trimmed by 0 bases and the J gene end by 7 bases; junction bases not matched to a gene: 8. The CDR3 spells CASSQELASGGYEQYF. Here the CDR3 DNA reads TGTGCCAGCAGCCAAGAGTTGGCTAGCGGGGGGTATGAGCAGTACTTC.

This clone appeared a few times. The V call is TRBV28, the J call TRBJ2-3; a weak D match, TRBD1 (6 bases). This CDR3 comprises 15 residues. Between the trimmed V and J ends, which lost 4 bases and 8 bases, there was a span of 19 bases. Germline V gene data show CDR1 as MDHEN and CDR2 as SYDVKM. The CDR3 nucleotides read TGTGCCAGCAGTTACGGGACACGGGTGGTTAGTACGCAGTATTTT. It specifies CASSYGTRVVSTQYF.

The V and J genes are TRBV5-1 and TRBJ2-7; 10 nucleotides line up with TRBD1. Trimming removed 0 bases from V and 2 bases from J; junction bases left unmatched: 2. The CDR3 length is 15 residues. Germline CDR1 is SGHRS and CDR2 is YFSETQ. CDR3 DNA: TGCGCCAGCAGCTTGGAGGGACAGGGGCCCTACGAGCAGTACTTC. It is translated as CASSLEGQGPYEQYF.

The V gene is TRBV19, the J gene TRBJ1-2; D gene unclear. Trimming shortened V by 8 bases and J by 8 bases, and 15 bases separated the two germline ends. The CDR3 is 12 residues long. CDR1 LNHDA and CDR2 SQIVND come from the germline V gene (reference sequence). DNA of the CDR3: TGTGCCAGTGCGACCCAAACTAGAGGCTACACCTTC. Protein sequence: CASATQTRGYTF.

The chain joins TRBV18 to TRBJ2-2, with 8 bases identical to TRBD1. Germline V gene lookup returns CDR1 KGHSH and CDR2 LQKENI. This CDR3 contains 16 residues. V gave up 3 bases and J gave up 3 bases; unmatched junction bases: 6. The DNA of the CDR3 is TGTGCCAGCTCACCGCAGGGGACAGGTTACACCGGGGAGCTGTTTTTT. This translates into CASSPQGTGYTGELFF.

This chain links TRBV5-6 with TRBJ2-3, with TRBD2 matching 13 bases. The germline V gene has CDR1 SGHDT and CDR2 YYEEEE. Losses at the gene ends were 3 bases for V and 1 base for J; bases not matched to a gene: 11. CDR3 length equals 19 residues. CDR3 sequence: CASSYRTSGRSGRTDTQYF. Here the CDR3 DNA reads TGTGCCAGCAGCTACCGGACTAGCGGGAGATCGGGGCGCACAGATACGCAGTATTTT.

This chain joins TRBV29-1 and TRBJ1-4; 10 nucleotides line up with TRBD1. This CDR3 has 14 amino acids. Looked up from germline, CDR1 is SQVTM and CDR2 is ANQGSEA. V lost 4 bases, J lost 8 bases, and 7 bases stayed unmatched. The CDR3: CSVVDRGLREKLFF. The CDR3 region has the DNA TGCAGCGTTGTCGACAGGGGGCTTAGGGAAAAACTGTTTTTT.

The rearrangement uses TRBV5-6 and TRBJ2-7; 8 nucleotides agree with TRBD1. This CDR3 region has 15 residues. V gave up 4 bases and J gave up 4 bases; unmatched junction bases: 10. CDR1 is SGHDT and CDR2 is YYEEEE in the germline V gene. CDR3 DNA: TGTGCCAGCAGCCGGACAGGGACCCCCCTTTACGAGCAGTACTTC. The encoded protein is CASSRTGTPLYEQYF.

The CDR3 sequence: CASSGHYEQYF. In DNA, the CDR3 is TGTGCCAGCAGCGGGCACTACGAGCAGTACTTC. The J gene is TRBJ2-7, the V gene TRBV5-8; D is undetermined. From germline, CDR1 is SGHTS and CDR2 YDEGEE. V dropped 4 bases and J dropped 3 bases, with 5 bases sitting between them. The CDR3 length is 11 residues.

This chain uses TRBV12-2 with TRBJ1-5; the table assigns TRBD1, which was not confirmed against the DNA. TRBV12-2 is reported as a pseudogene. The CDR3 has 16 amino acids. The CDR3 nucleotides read TGTGCAAGTCGCCGCCGACAAGAACGAAGAAATCAGCCCCAGCATTTT. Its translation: CASRRRQERRNQPQHF.

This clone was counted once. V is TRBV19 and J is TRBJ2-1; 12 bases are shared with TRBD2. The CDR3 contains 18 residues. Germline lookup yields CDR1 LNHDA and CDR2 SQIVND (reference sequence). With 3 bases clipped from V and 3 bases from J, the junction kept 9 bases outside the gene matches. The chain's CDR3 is CASSIQASGGARYNEQFF. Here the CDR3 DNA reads TGTGCCAGTAGTATCCAGGCTAGCGGGGGGGCCCGCTACAATGAGCAGTTCTTC.

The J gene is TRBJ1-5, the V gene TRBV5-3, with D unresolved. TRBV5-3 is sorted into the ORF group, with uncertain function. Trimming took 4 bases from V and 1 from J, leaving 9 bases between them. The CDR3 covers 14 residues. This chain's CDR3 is CARSAGYSNQPQHF. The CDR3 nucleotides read TGTGCCAGAAGCGCGGGGTACAGCAATCAGCCCCAGCATTTT.

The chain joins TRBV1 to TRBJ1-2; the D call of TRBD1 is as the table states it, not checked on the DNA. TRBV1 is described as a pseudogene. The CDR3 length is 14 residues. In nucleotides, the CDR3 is TGCACCAGCAGCCCAAAGACAGGGGACTATGGCTACACCTTC. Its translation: CTSSPKTGDYGYTF.

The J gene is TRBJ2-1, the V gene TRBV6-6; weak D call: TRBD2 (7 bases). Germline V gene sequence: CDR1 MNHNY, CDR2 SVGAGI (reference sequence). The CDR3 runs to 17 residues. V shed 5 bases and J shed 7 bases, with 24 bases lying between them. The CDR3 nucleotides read TGTGCCAGCAGTCCGCACGGGGGGCCTAATCGGGGGAATGAGCAGTTCTTC. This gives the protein CASSPHGGPNRGNEQFF.

CDR3 in DNA: TGTGCCAGTAGAAAGGACAGAAGCTCCTACAATGAGCAGTTCTTC. Its protein is CASRKDRSSYNEQFF. The chain uses TRBV19 and TRBJ2-1, with D perhaps matching TRBD1 (6 bases). The CDR3 is 15 amino acids. With 6 bases removed from V and 0 bases from J, the gap between germline ends came to 12 bases. CDR1 is LNHDA and CDR2 is SQIVND in the germline V gene (reference sequence).

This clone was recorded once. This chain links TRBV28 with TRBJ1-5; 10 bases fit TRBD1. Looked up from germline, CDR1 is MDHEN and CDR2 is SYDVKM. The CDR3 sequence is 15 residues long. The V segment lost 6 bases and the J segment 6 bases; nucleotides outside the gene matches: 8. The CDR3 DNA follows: TGTGCCAGCAGAAGACCGGGACAGGGGCTTCAGCCCCAGCATTTT. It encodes CASRRPGQGLQPQHF.

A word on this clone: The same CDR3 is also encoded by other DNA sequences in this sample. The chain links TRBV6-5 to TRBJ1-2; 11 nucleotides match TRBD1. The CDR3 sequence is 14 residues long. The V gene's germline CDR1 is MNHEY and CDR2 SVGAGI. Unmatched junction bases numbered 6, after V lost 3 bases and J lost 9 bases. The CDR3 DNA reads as TGTGCCAGCAGTTATACCGGACAGGGGGCGAGCTACACCTTC. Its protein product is CASSYTGQGASYTF.

The CDR3 DNA is TGCGCCAGCAGCCGAGACAAATTAACCGGGGAGCTGTTTTTT. The encoded protein is CASSRDKLTGELFF. The V call is TRBV5-1, the J call TRBJ2-2; D remains unclear. Germline values: CDR1 SGHRS, CDR2 YFSETQ. The CDR3 is 14 amino acids. The V end was cut by 4 bases, the J end by 5 bases, with 12 bases between. The full variable domain, in which reference TRBV5-1 and TRBJ2-2 provide the parts outside the CDR3, is KAGVTQTPRYLIKTRGQQVTLSCSPISGHRSVSWYQQTPGQGLQFLFEYFSETQRNKGNFPGRFSGRQFSNSRSEMNVSTLELGDSALYLCASSRDKLTGELFFGEGSRLTVL.

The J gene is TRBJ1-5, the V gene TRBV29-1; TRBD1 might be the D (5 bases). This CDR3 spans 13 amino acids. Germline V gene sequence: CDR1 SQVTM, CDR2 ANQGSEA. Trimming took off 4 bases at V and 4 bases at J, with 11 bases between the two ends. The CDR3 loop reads CSVGGGWNQPQHF. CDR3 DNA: TGCAGCGTTGGGGGGGGGTGGAATCAGCCCCAGCATTTT.

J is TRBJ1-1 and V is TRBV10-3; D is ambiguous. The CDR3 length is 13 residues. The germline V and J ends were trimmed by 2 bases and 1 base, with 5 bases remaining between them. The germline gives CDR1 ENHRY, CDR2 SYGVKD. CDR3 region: CAISETENTEAFF. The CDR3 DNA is TGTGCCATCAGTGAGACAGAGAACACTGAAGCTTTCTTT.